Shown below are 7 T cell receptor beta chains from a single sample sequenced in a study of control samples from healthy donors and cancer patients. Measured with immunoSEQ multiplex PCR; TCRdb has only the in-frame clones, and not every one. The data contain some 160,000 clones, under 90% of them seen just once; the ten biggest clones take up over 4.5%. Sequencing input: blood. The receptors were sampled from a man aged 25 to 40 in good health.

This clone has a handful of counts. V usage is TRBV10-3 and J usage is TRBJ2-3; 7 positions agree with TRBD1. The V gene's germline CDR1 is ENHRY and CDR2 SYGVKD. J lost 7 bases, V lost 4 bases, and 2 bases had no gene match. This CDR3 is built from 12 residues. In DNA, the CDR3 is TGTGCCATCAGTGGGACAGGCCATACGCAGTATTTT. Residues: CAISGTGHTQYF.

This CDR3 reads CASSDYRGSNQPQHF. DNA of the CDR3: TGTGCCAGTAGTGACTACAGGGGAAGCAATCAGCCCCAGCATTTT. The chain employs TRBV19 and TRBJ1-5; 7 bases are a match to TRBD1. The germline CDR1 and CDR2 sequences are LNHDA and SQIVND (reference sequence). This CDR3 is 15 amino acids long. Trimming cost V 5 bases and J 1 base; bases outside gene matches: 5. Variable domain in full (rest from reference TRBV19 and TRBJ1-5): DGGITQSPKYLFRKEGQNVTLSCEQNLNHDAMYWYRQDPGQGLRLIYYSQIVNDFQKGDIAEGYSVSREKKESFPLTVTSAQKNPTAFYLCASSDYRGSNQPQHFGDGTRLSIL.

The gene calls are TRBV7-2 and TRBJ1-2, with 7 bases lining up with TRBD1. Germline lookup yields CDR1 SGHTA and CDR2 FQGNSA. V lost 5 bases and J lost 3; bases outside the gene matches: 9. The CDR3 sequence is 15 residues long. CDR3 DNA sequence: TGTGCCAGCAGCCTAAGATCGGGACAGCACTATGGCTACACCTTC. Translation: CASSLRSGQHYGYTF.

The genes are TRBV3-1 (or the pseudogene TRBV3-2) and TRBJ1-4; weak D call: TRBD1 (5 bases). The CDR3 has 13 amino acids. V gave up 3 bases and J gave up 7 bases, with 9 bases separating them. Germline loops: CDR1 LGHDT, CDR2 YNNKEL (reference sequence). The DNA of the CDR3 is TGTGCCAGCAGCCACCTGGGGGGTGAAAAACTGTTTTTT. Translation gives CASSHLGGEKLFF.

The chain joins TRBV7-9 to TRBJ2-2; D gene uncertain. V was clipped by 10 bases and J by 3 bases, with 9 bases between them. The germline V gene encodes CDR1 SEHNR and CDR2 FQNEAQ (reference sequence). The CDR3 is 12 residues long. This chain's CDR3 is CANLEDTGELFF. As DNA, the CDR3 is TGTGCCAACCTAGAGGACACCGGGGAGCTGTTTTTT.

This rearrangement joins TRBV4-1 to TRBJ2-7; 9 bases align to TRBD1. CDR1 and CDR2 (germline): MGHRA, YSYEKL. The CDR3 is made up of 15 amino acids. V lost 1 base to trimming and J lost 2 bases; unmatched junction nucleotides: 3. The CDR3 is CASSQARQGAYEQYF. The DNA of the CDR3 is TGCGCCAGCAGCCAAGCTAGACAGGGGGCCTACGAGCAGTACTTC.

This chain's CDR3 is CASSEKVTGGEKLFF. DNA for the CDR3: TGTGCCAGCAGTGAAAAGGTGACAGGGGGCGAAAAACTGTTTTTT. The rearrangement joins TRBV6-1 to TRBJ1-4; 10 bases fit TRBD1. CDR3 length equals 15 residues. V shed 2 bases and J 8 bases; nucleotides not matched to a gene: 5. Germline CDR1 and CDR2: MNHNS and SASEGT.